These 27 T cell receptor beta chains share one sample of origin, sequenced in a study of blood T cell repertoires in COVID-19. Libraries were prepared by immunoSEQ multiplex PCR; TCRdb keeps only in-frame clonotypes and omits some of them. The sample holds about 120,000 clones, about 89% seen once. The sequenced sample was peripheral blood. The receptors stem from a man in his sixties with COVID-19, enrolled during active disease.

The CDR3 loop reads CASSLGGTGPDTQYF. CDR3 nucleotide sequence: TGCGCCAGCAGCTTGGGGGGGACAGGGCCAGATACGCAGTATTTT. V usage is TRBV5-1 and J usage is TRBJ2-3; 9 positions agree with TRBD1. Germline V gene sequence: CDR1 SGHRS, CDR2 YFSETQ. The junction had 3 bases not matched to a gene; V was cut back by 0 bases and J by 4 bases. The CDR3 consists of 15 residues.

This clone was seen a single time. This chain joins TRBV29-1 and TRBJ1-2, with a weak D call TRBD1 (5 bases). The CDR3 runs 12 residues. V lost 7 bases and J 4 bases, leaving 13 bases between the germline ends. Germline V lookup: CDR1 SQVTM, CDR2 ANQGSEA. The CDR3 DNA reads as TGCAGCGGACACGGGGGAGGCTATGGCTACACCTTC. This codes for CSGHGGGYGYTF.

This clone was recorded once. The rearrangement uses TRBV19 and TRBJ2-2, with TRBD1 matching over 7 bases. CDR1 and CDR2 (germline): LNHDA, SQIVND (reference sequence). CDR3 length: 15 residues. V shed 3 bases, J shed 4 bases, and the junction held 5 bases outside the gene matches. The CDR3 nucleotides are TGTGCCAGTAGTATTCCCAGGGGGACCACCGGGGAGCTGTTTTTT. It yields the protein CASSIPRGTTGELFF.

J is TRBJ1-2 and V is TRBV5-1, with TRBD1 identical over 8 bases. This CDR3 comprises 13 residues. Germline CDR1 and CDR2: SGHRS and YFSETQ. Trimming took 4 bases from V and 8 from J; bases not matched to a gene: 7. The CDR3 DNA is TGCGCCAGCAGCGCCCCGACAGGGGACGGCTACACCTTC. Residues: CASSAPTGDGYTF. Full variable domain (remainder filled in from reference TRBV5-1 and TRBJ1-2): KAGVTQTPRYLIKTRGQQVTLSCSPISGHRSVSWYQQTPGQGLQFLFEYFSETQRNKGNFPGRFSGRQFSNSRSEMNVSTLELGDSALYLCASSAPTGDGYTFGSGTRLTVV.

The chain combines TRBV27 with TRBJ2-2, with no clear D. This CDR3 is built from 14 residues. CDR1 is MNHEY, CDR2 SMNVEV, per germline (reference sequence). V was shortened by 2 bases and J by 6 bases, with 10 bases between the two germline ends. CDR3 bases: TGTGCCAGCAGTTTAAATCCGAGCCCCGGGGAGCTGTTTTTT. Amino acid sequence: CASSLNPSPGELFF.

This chain connects TRBV15 to TRBJ2-1; 10 bases align to TRBD2. The V and J ends lost 3 bases and 6 bases, in that order; junction bases with no gene match: 11. This CDR3 region has 17 residues. The germline gives CDR1 LNHNV, CDR2 YYDKDF (reference sequence). The CDR3 loop is CATSRLWASGGGNEQFF. The CDR3, as DNA: TGTGCCACCAGCAGGTTATGGGCTAGCGGGGGTGGCAATGAGCAGTTCTTC.

The rearrangement links TRBV11-1 to TRBJ1-2; D is unclear. Germline CDR1 SGHAT, CDR2 FQDESV (reference sequence). Trimming pared 3 bases from V and 6 bases from J, leaving 14 bases between. The CDR3 loop spans 14 amino acids. CDR3 sequence (DNA): TGTGCCAGCAGCTTGTTAGTAGGTAGCCATGGCTACACCTTC. Amino acids: CASSLLVGSHGYTF. Combining the CDR3 with reference TRBV11-1 and TRBJ1-2 gives the whole variable domain EAEVAQSPRYKITEKSQAVAFWCDPISGHATLYWYRQILGQGPELLVQFQDESVVDDSQLPKDRFSAERLKGVDSTLKIQPAELGDSAMYLCASSLLVGSHGYTFGSGTRLTVV.

The sample holds one count of this clone. V and J are TRBV11-2 and TRBJ2-3, with a weak D call TRBD2 (5 bases). Trimming left V 2 bases short and J 2 bases short, with 17 bases between. Per germline, CDR1 SGHAT and CDR2 FQNNGV. The CDR3 length is 17 residues. CDR3 nucleotide sequence: TGTGCCAGCAGCTTATCTGCCGAGGGCTTGAACACAGATACGCAGTATTTT. It encodes CASSLSAEGLNTDTQYF.

The rearrangement uses TRBV19 and TRBJ1-5, with D possibly TRBD1 on 5 matching bases. Germline V lookup: CDR1 LNHDA, CDR2 SQIVND (reference sequence). The CDR3 totals 13 residues. Trimming removed 11 bases from V and 6 bases from J, with 17 bases in between. CDR3 protein: CAASGLGGQPQHF. The CDR3 region has the DNA TGTGCCGCCTCGGGACTGGGAGGTCAGCCCCAGCATTTT.

The chain joins TRBV4-1 to TRBJ1-4; a possible D gene is TRBD1 (6 bases). This CDR3 comprises 15 residues. With 4 bases removed from V and 8 bases from J, the gap between germline ends came to 17 bases. The germline CDR1 and CDR2 sequences are MGHRA and YSYEKL. CDR3 amino acids: CASSPLPGASEKLFF. Here the CDR3 DNA reads TGCGCCAGCAGCCCTCTCCCAGGGGCCTCCGAAAAACTGTTTTTT.

The chain is built from TRBV4-3 and TRBJ1-2; 11 nucleotides agree with TRBD1. Looked up from germline, CDR1 is LGHNA and CDR2 is YSLEER. The length of the CDR3 is 15 residues. V trimming: 3 bases; J trimming: 7 bases; junction bases outside the gene matches: 7. CDR3 in amino acids: CASSQGGTGGFGYTF. The CDR3 DNA reads as TGCGCCAGCAGCCAGGGGGGGACAGGGGGATTTGGCTACACCTTC.

The chain links TRBV28 to TRBJ1-1; no clear D gene. The ends were cut back, 6 bases at V and 8 bases at J, with 13 bases in the middle. The CDR3 has 12 residues. Germline V gene lookup returns CDR1 MDHEN and CDR2 SYDVKM. The CDR3 region has the DNA TGTGCCAGCAGCCTAACGCTCGCCGAAGCTTTCTTT. Its protein is CASSLTLAEAFF.

V usage is TRBV5-8 and J usage is TRBJ2-2, with 12 positions matching TRBD2. There are 16 residues in the CDR3. Per germline, CDR1 SGHTS and CDR2 YDEGEE. V was pared by 2 bases and J by 1 base, with 0 bases of the junction left unmatched. The CDR3 DNA is TGTGCCAGCAGCTTACTAGCGGGGGGGAACACCGGGGAGCTGTTTTTT. The encoded protein is CASSLLAGGNTGELFF.

The DNA for the CDR3 is TGTGCCAGCAGCCTCGGGACAGTCATTAATGAAAAACTGTTTTTT. Translation gives CASSLGTVINEKLFF. The chain links TRBV7-8 to TRBJ1-4; 7 nucleotides align to TRBD1. The CDR3 has 15 residues. CDR1 is SGHVS, CDR2 FQNEAQ, per germline. With V trimmed by 5 bases and J by 4 bases, 7 bases remained unmatched.

This chain connects TRBV27 to TRBJ1-5; no clear D gene. This CDR3 has 13 amino acids. Trimming shortened V by 3 bases and J by 8 bases, and 11 bases separated the two germline ends. Per germline, CDR1 MNHEY and CDR2 SMNVEV (reference sequence). The CDR3 sequence: CASSFSSREPQHF. Written as DNA, the CDR3 is TGTGCCAGCAGTTTCTCTTCCCGGGAGCCCCAGCATTTT.

V usage is TRBV7-6 and J usage is TRBJ2-2, with TRBD1 identical over 9 bases. This CDR3 has 15 residues. CDR1 and CDR2 from the germline V gene are SGHVS and FNYEAQ. The J segment lost 5 bases and the V segment lost 5 bases, leaving 6 bases of the junction unmatched. The CDR3 is CASSARDRVTGELFF. The CDR3 DNA reads TGTGCCAGCAGCGCCCGGGACAGGGTTACCGGGGAGCTGTTTTTT.

This clone showed up just once. V is TRBV9 and J is TRBJ1-2; no firm D call. Trimming pared 7 bases from V and 4 bases from J, leaving 14 bases between. The CDR3 has 13 amino acids. In germline, CDR1 is SGDLS, CDR2 YYNGEE. CDR3 amino acids: CASAKGDSYGYTF. In DNA form, the CDR3 reads TGTGCCAGCGCAAAAGGAGATTCCTATGGCTACACCTTC.

By share, this clone counts as medium-sized. This sample includes further DNA sequences coding for the same CDR3. The chain uses TRBV4-1 and TRBJ1-6; possible D gene TRBD1, 5 bases. Deletions cut 4 bases from V and 1 base from J, with 5 bases between. The CDR3 totals 14 residues. Per the germline V gene, CDR1 is MGHRA and CDR2 is YSYEKL. The CDR3 protein is CASSPGSYNSPLHF. The CDR3, as DNA: TGCGCCAGCAGCCCAGGGTCCTATAATTCACCCCTCCACTTT.

The chain joins TRBV5-4 to TRBJ1-6, with D unresolved. Germline-derived CDR1 and CDR2 are SGHNT and YYREEE (reference sequence). The CDR3 sequence is 12 residues long. V lost 1 base and J lost 6, with 2 bases in between. CDR3 nucleotide sequence: TGTGCCAGCAGCTTGCTTAATTCACCCCTCCACTTT. This translates into CASSLLNSPLHF.

The V and J genes are TRBV9 and TRBJ2-5; D is unresolved. The CDR3 spans 15 residues. Germline CDR1 SGDLS, CDR2 YYNGEE. V shed 4 bases and J shed 5 bases, with 18 bases lying between them. DNA for the CDR3: TGTGCCAGCAGCCCGAGAGGTGGGTTCGAGGAGACCCAGTACTTC. Translation gives CASSPRGGFEETQYF.

This CDR3 reads CASSFNNQPQHF. In DNA form, the CDR3 reads TGTGCCAGCAGCTTCAATAATCAGCCCCAGCATTTT. The chain recombines TRBV7-2 with TRBJ1-5; D remains unclear. CDR3 length: 12 amino acids. Germline V gives CDR1 SGHTA, CDR2 FQGNSA. Trimming cost V 3 bases and J 4 bases, with 4 bases left between them. The variable domain in full, with the rest retrieved from reference TRBV7-2 and TRBJ1-5, is GAGVSQSPSNKVTEKGKDVELRCDPISGHTALYWYRQSLGQGLEFLIYFQGNSAPDKSGLPSDRFSAERTGGSVSTLTIQRTQQEDSAVYLCASSFNNQPQHFGDGTRLSIL.

This clone was recorded a few times. The gene calls are TRBV6-5 and TRBJ1-1; D call uncertain. Germline CDR1 MNHEY, CDR2 SVGAGI. There are 12 residues in the CDR3. The V and J ends lost 7 bases and 1 base respectively, with 7 bases between them. In DNA, the CDR3 is TGTGCCAGCAAAACGGGGAACACTGAAGCTTTCTTT. This translates into CASKTGNTEAFF.

The V gene is TRBV28, the J gene TRBJ1-1; 11 bases are a match to TRBD1. This CDR3 has 15 residues. V was clipped by 1 base and J by 11 bases; unmatched bases: 9. CDR1 and CDR2 from the germline V gene are MDHEN and SYDVKM. The CDR3 DNA follows: TGTGCCAGCAGTTTATTGGGGACAGGGGGGTTGGGGGCTTTCTTT. This gives the protein CASSLLGTGGLGAFF. Complete variable domain (other parts from reference TRBV28 and TRBJ1-1): DVKVTQSSRYLVKRTGEKVFLECVQDMDHENMFWYRQDPGLGLRLIYFSYDVKMKEKGDIPEGYSVSREKKERFSLILESASTNQTSMYLCASSLLGTGGLGAFFGQGTRLTVV.

There are a few counts of this clone. The chain carries TRBV5-1 and TRBJ1-3, with unresolved D. Per the germline V gene, CDR1 is SGHRS and CDR2 is YFSETQ. This CDR3 region has 13 residues. V was shortened by 3 bases and J by 0 bases, with 4 bases between the two germline ends. The CDR3 protein is CASSWSSGNTIYF. CDR3 in DNA: TGCGCCAGCAGCTGGAGCTCTGGAAACACCATATATTTT.

The chain has TRBV3-1 (or the pseudogene TRBV3-2) and TRBJ2-3, with a tentative D call TRBD1 (6 bases). V was pared by 4 bases and J by 2 bases, with 13 bases between. The CDR3 runs 15 residues. Germline assignment: CDR1 LGHDT and CDR2 YNNKEL (reference sequence). CDR3 in amino acids: CASSPLGGSTDTQYF. CDR3 sequence (DNA): TGTGCCAGCAGCCCCCTAGGGGGTTCCACAGATACGCAGTATTTT.

V gene TRBV27 combines with J gene TRBJ2-7; 7 bases fit TRBD1. V trimming: 3 bases; J trimming: 5 bases; junction bases outside the gene matches: 4. This CDR3 contains 13 residues. Germline assignment: CDR1 MNHEY and CDR2 SMNVEV (reference sequence). CDR3 sequence reads: CASSFARGNEQYF. For the CDR3, the DNA is TGTGCCAGCAGTTTTGCCAGGGGGAACGAGCAGTACTTC.

This chain joins TRBV5-4 and TRBJ2-2; TRBD2 matches 9 bases. The CDR3 length is 15 residues. V lost 4 bases to trimming and J lost 0 bases; unmatched junction nucleotides: 1. Germline V gene sequence: CDR1 SGHNT, CDR2 YYREEE (reference sequence). The CDR3 DNA sequence: TGTGCCAGCAGCCGCGGGGGGGCGAACACCGGGGAGCTGTTTTTT. Translating gives CASSRGGANTGELFF. The full variable domain, completed using reference TRBV5-4 and TRBJ2-2, is ETGVTQSPTHLIKTRGQQVTLRCSSQSGHNTVSWYQQALGQGPQFIFQYYREEENGRGNFPPRFSGLQFPNYSSELNVNALELDDSALYLCASSRGGANTGELFFGEGSRLTVL.